Sequencing of this TCR beta chain was carried out in a study of CD8+ T cells in alopecia areata. Study-level background: At a dose of 5 to 10 mg twice daily, oral tofacitinib was given to treated patients. Study-level points and caveats: Researchers reported that TCR sharing among patients proved less clear than in mice, possibly HLA-linked. The study found higher clonality in lesional than normal scalp, especially in alopecia totalis/universalis.

It was cDNA, reverse transcribed from extracted RNA, that served as the sequencing template. Using immunoSEQ multiplex PCR, the repertoire was profiled, and TCRdb retains in-frame clones only, with some absent. The table has over 10,000 clones, 60% seen once. Looked up from germline, CDR1 is LNHNV and CDR2 is YYDKDF (reference sequence). V shed 3 bases and J shed 4 bases, with 19 bases lying between them. The CDR3 runs 16 residues. In the case of this clone: The antigen remains undetermined.

From alopecia areata patients, lesional scalp punch biopsies and peripheral blood were collected. This chain connects TRBV15 to TRBJ2-7; D remains ambiguous. This TCR derives from a human donor with alopecia areata. Sequencing used skin. The DNA of the CDR3 is TGTGCCACCAGCAGCCTCTTGGAGCCGCCCATTTACGAGCAGTACTTC. Protein product: CATSSLLEPPIYEQYF. Supplemented by reference TRBV15 and TRBJ2-7, the full variable domain reads DAMVIQNPRYQVTQFGKPVTLSCSQTLNHNVMYWYQQKSSQAPKLLFHYYDKDFNNEADTPDNFQSRRPNTSFCFLDIRSPGLGDTAMYLCATSSLLEPPIYEQYFGPGTRLTVT.